The rows below give T cell receptor beta chains drawn from one sample of a study of T cells in Graves' hyperthyroidism and ophthalmopathy. MiXCR, run by TCRdb on the multiplex PCR reads, gives a single entry per CDR3 protein. This sample carries 550,000 to 800,000 distinct CDR3 sequences, less than 20% of them seen once, and the ten largest clones take approximately 8.4%. The material sequenced was blood. The receptors originated from a man younger than 35 with Graves' hyperthyroidism. Both conserved end residues are part of each CDR3. A D gene is named only where the DNA matches it firmly. The size entry is marked missing in some rows and otherwise reads once, few, many or a size class.

CDR3nt,CDR3aa,j_gene,d_gene,v_gene,abundance
TGTGCCAGCAGTTCCTGGACAGGAATGAACACTGAAGCTTTCTTT,CASSSWTGMNTEAFF,TRBJ1-1,TRBD1,TRBV28,many
TGCAGTGCTAGAGAACAGGGACTAGCGGTTGAGCAGTTCTTC,CSAREQGLAVEQFF,TRBJ2-1,TRBD2,TRBV20-1,many
TGTGCCAGCTCACCTGAGTTCGGTGAGCAGTTCTTC,CASSPEFGEQFF,TRBJ2-1,NA,TRBV18,NA
TGTGCCAGCAGCAGGACTAGGGGCGAGACCCAGTACTTC,CASSRTRGETQYF,TRBJ2-5,TRBD2,TRBV12-3/TRBV12-4,many
TGTGCCAGTGCTCGTGCTAGCACAGATACGCAGTATTTT,CASARASTDTQYF,TRBJ2-3,NA,TRBV7-2,many
TGTGCCGTTGGCAGCTCCACAGATACGCAGTATTTT,CAVGSSTDTQYF,TRBJ2-3,NA,TRBV28,many
TGTGCCATCAGTGAAGACCATGAGCAGTTCTTC,CAISEDHEQFF,TRBJ2-1,NA,TRBV10-3,few
TGTGCCAGCAGCTTCTACGAAGGGGAGCAGTTCTTC,CASSFYEGEQFF,TRBJ2-1,NA,TRBV28,few
TGCAGTGCCAGCCGGGTAGGGGAAGAGCAGTACTTC,CSASRVGEEQYF,TRBJ2-7,NA,TRBV20-1,many
TGCAGTGCTAGCTTGGGCAGAGAGCCAAACATTCAGTACTTC,CSASLGREPNIQYF,TRBJ2-4,NA,TRBV20-1,many
TGTGCCAGCAGAGGGACAGGGGGCCCCGAGGAGACCGGGGAGCTGTTTTTT,CASRGTGGPEETGELFF,TRBJ2-2,TRBD1,TRBV6-1,NA
TGTGCCAGCAGCCAATCCCGTCGGGCTCGGCGTAAAAACATTCAGTACTTC,CASSQSRRARRKNIQYF,TRBJ2-4,NA,TRBV14,NA
TGTGCCAGCAGCCCGTTCGCGGGGGTTCAAGAGACCCAGTACTTC,CASSPFAGVQETQYF,TRBJ2-5,TRBD2,TRBV7-9,NA
TGTGCCAGCAGCCAAGGCTCAGGACAGACAATGAACACTGAAGCTTTCTTT,CASSQGSGQTMNTEAFF,TRBJ1-1,NA,TRBV3-1,NA
TGTGCCAGCAGTTACGGAGCGGGAGCAAGGAACAATGAGCAGTTCTTC,CASSYGAGARNNEQFF,TRBJ2-1,TRBD2,TRBV6-2/TRBV6-3,few
TGTGCCACCAGTGATTTGAGGGTAGGGGGCGGTTGTGGCTACACCTTC,CATSDLRVGGGCGYTF,TRBJ1-2,TRBD1,TRBV24-1,few
TGTGCCAGCAGCCCGGTGGGGTCTAGCGGGAGTGCGGAGGAGCAGTACTTC,CASSPVGSSGSAEEQYF,TRBJ2-7,TRBD2,TRBV11-2,many
TGCAGCGTTGATAGCTCGGGGGAGACCCAGTACTTC,CSVDSSGETQYF,TRBJ2-5,NA,TRBV29-1,few
TGTGCCTGCTCGAGGGACGGAGCCTACGAGCAGTACTTC,CACSRDGAYEQYF,TRBJ2-7,NA,TRBV6-1,many
TGTGCCAGCAGTTACTCGATAGGCAGCTACGAGCAGTACTTC,CASSYSIGSYEQYF,TRBJ2-7,NA,TRBV6-6,many
TGTGCCAGCAGCCAAGCAGGGTTTGCTGCTTTCTTT,CASSQAGFAAFF,TRBJ1-1,NA,TRBV3-1,many
TGTGCCAGCAGCTTAGTTTCTCCGGAAGAGACCCAGTACTTC,CASSLVSPEETQYF,TRBJ2-5,NA,TRBV11-2,many
TGTGCCAGCAGTTCCCGGGATCGGGCTCTTAACTATGGCTACACCTTC,CASSSRDRALNYGYTF,TRBJ1-2,NA,TRBV27,many
TGTGCCAGCAGTTTACGGGACAGGGGGCACGAGACCCAGTACTTC,CASSLRDRGHETQYF,TRBJ2-5,TRBD1,TRBV27,few
TGTGCCAGCAGCTTAGAAGCCAGCGGCCTCATCTACGAGCAGTACTTC,CASSLEASGLIYEQYF,TRBJ2-7,NA,TRBV7-8,many
TGTGCCAGCAAAAGGGGGCGAGGAGCTGAAGCTTTCTTT,CASKRGRGAEAFF,TRBJ1-1,TRBD1,TRBV27,NA
TGTGCCAGCAGCGTAGAGGGACACGGAAACTATGGCTACACCTTC,CASSVEGHGNYGYTF,TRBJ1-2,NA,TRBV9,NA
TGTGCCAGCAGCCATTCTCAAGAGCATGAGCAGTTCTTC,CASSHSQEHEQFF,TRBJ2-1,NA,TRBV11-2,NA
TGTGCCAGCAGCGTAGTCCCTAGCGACCAAGAGACCCAGTACTTC,CASSVVPSDQETQYF,TRBJ2-5,NA,TRBV9,few
TGTGCCAGCAGTTACTCCAAGCGCGTACGGGGAAGCACAGATACGCAGTATTTT,CASSYSKRVRGSTDTQYF,TRBJ2-3,NA,TRBV6-2/TRBV6-3,once